A single sample gave rise to the 6 T cell receptor beta chains below, sequenced in a study of blood T cell repertoires in COVID-19. Sequenced by immunoSEQ multiplex PCR; TCRdb stores in-frame clones only, minus some. This sample has tens of thousands of clones, with around 84% found just once. Sequenced sample: peripheral blood. The receptor source for this set is a man in his fifties or sixties with acute or convalescent COVID-19.

The J gene is TRBJ1-2, the V gene TRBV6-5; 8 bases align to TRBD1. The CDR3 has 15 amino acids. The germline V gene has CDR1 MNHEY and CDR2 SVGAGI. Trimming at V came to 5 bases and at J to 2 bases, leaving 7 bases not matched to a gene. In nucleotides, the CDR3 is TGTGCCAGCAGTCAAACGACAGGGGCGAACTATGGCTACACCTTC. Translation: CASSQTTGANYGYTF.

The rearrangement links TRBV5-1 to TRBJ1-5; D unresolved. V was pared by 0 bases and J by 4 bases, with 8 bases between. The CDR3 has 14 amino acids. Germline V lookup: CDR1 SGHRS, CDR2 YFSETQ. The CDR3 protein is CASSLGNSNQPQHF. CDR3 nucleotide sequence: TGCGCCAGCAGCTTGGGTAACTCTAATCAGCCCCAGCATTTT.

J is TRBJ1-1 and V is TRBV19, with D perhaps matching TRBD1 (6 bases). CDR1 and CDR2 from the germline V gene are LNHDA and SQIVND (reference sequence). This CDR3 spans 16 amino acids. Trimming pared 0 bases from V and 6 bases from J, leaving 17 bases between. CDR3 loop: CASSIDPGGQGSEAFF. The CDR3 bases are TGTGCCAGTAGTATAGATCCGGGGGGACAAGGTTCTGAAGCTTTCTTT.

The V call is TRBV6-4, the J call TRBJ2-7, with a possible D match to TRBD2 (7 bases). The germline V gene encodes CDR1 MRHNA and CDR2 SNTAGT. The CDR3 extends over 16 amino acids. V was shortened by 5 bases and J by 2 bases, with 19 bases between the two germline ends. The CDR3 region has the DNA TGTGCCAGCAGTTTTCCCCCGGGGGGCTGGCCCTACGAGCAGTACTTC. Amino acids: CASSFPPGGWPYEQYF.

The genes are TRBV29-1 and TRBJ1-4, with a tentative D call TRBD1 (6 bases). The CDR3 has 15 residues. The V end lost 6 bases, the J end lost 2 bases, and 16 bases lay between the germline ends. From germline, CDR1 is SQVTM and CDR2 ANQGSEA. The DNA for the CDR3 is TGCAGCGTGGTGGACAGTGCTGTCACTAATGAAAAACTGTTTTTT. Translation gives CSVVDSAVTNEKLFF.

This chain joins TRBV12-3 or TRBV12-4 and TRBJ1-3; no clear D. Trimming removed 3 bases at V and 6 bases at J, with 6 bases between. This CDR3 comprises 12 residues. The CDR3 nucleotides are TGTGCCAGCAGTTTGCCTATAAACACCATATATTTT. This gives the protein CASSLPINTIYF.